This T cell receptor (beta chain) comes out of a study of cytomegalovirus exposure and HLA in healthy donors (dated by TCRdb to about 2017). Describing the broader study: In an earlier analysis of 550 to 750 of the donors, 250 to 300 Gb of sequence data and just under 120 million unique TCR beta sequences from approximately 180 million T cells were reported. Both class I and class II loci were covered by HLA typing, at four-digit resolution. Rather than using new phenotypic data, the later analysis identified candidate immune exposures from TCR beta sequences and from how often those sequences occurred across donors. An early release that covered roughly 600 HLA-typed donors contained around 330 gigabases of sequencing data and 80 million or so unique TCR sequences. The number of donors typed differed by locus, with about 629-630 for A, B, C, DRB1 and DQB1, around 520 for DQA1, approximately 570 for DPA1, and 400 to 490 for DPB1. A later analysis re-examined previously published TCR beta repertoires from 610 or so donors and added high-resolution HLA genotyping to investigate patterns of TCR occurrence. Of the approximately 400 genotyped donors, 65% to 90% fell in the genetic ancestry cluster associated with self-reported Caucasian donors. Alongside the repertoire data, information on donor age, sex, ethnicity and CMV serostatus was compiled. The study profiled the T cell repertoires of 666 subjects by immunosequencing and related them to cytomegalovirus serostatus. In an earlier analysis of 550 to 700 of the donors, high-throughput TCR beta sequencing was used to judge whether each TCR beta V gene segment behaved as functional or pseudogenic. To predict cytomegalovirus infection status, the study brought together high-throughput TCR immunosequencing, statistical association of individual TCRs with disease status, and machine learning. The study aimed to test whether signatures of past pathogen exposure could be identified by cataloging public T cell receptors. Among about 410 genotyped donors of the cohort, an average of around 240,000 unique TCR beta nucleotide sequences was sequenced per donor, of which about 18% were non-productive. All discovery cohort repertoires had been generated on a single sequencing platform. Genome-wide SNP genotypes for about 65% of the roughly 670 donors were used in a later genetic analysis, which treated that subset as a discovery cohort. Roughly 5 DR-DQ haplotypes were treated as single units for association and clustering because of strong linkage in the cohort. In addition to the first cohort of 666 subjects, a separate validation cohort of about 120 different subjects was used. Paper-wide results and their limitations: Most TCR sequences were seen in very few donors, while some public TCRs were found in many individuals. In a later analysis, 15,000 to 20,000 TCR beta sequences were associated with specific HLA alleles at a false discovery rate of 0.05. Because HLA typing was unavailable for some donors at each locus, only the typed subset was used in association tests. V-gene and J-gene trimming of TCR beta chains was associated with a missense DCLRE1C variant in a later genetic analysis, and the association was replicated in an independent cohort. The presence/absence analyses assumed that sequencing depth was roughly uniform across donors, and that assumption may not be true. Because counts were too low, more than 15 rarely observed V segments, including chromosome 9 orphons, were left out of the earlier analysis of 587 of the donors. A few of the identified cytomegalovirus-associated TCR beta chains were confirmed in vitro to be specific for cytomegalovirus antigens. In a later analysis, TCR association rates were found to vary across HLA loci, with the most associated TCRs seen for DRB1 alleles and the fewest for HLA-C alleles. According to a later genetic analysis, donors in an Asian-associated ancestry cluster had fewer N-insertions in productive TCRs than the approximately 700-donor mean. Several of the top co-occurrence clusters appeared to be linked to parvovirus B19, influenza, CMV and Epstein-Barr virus, according to a later analysis. A total of about 150 TCR beta chains were listed by the study as associated with cytomegalovirus. A later analysis found that most CMV-associated TCR beta chains appeared HLA-restricted, with HLA associations seemingly driven largely by CMV exposure. For the cohort, immune exposure information was limited to CMV serostatus. Correlated functional status among segregating V segments might reflect linkage disequilibrium, but an unknown experimental factor could not be ruled out. When HLA alleles, especially DR and DQ, strongly co-occurred, TCR associations were difficult to assign to individual alleles. Some IMGT-functional V segments, including TRBV6-2 and TRBV6-3, could not be told apart with the 87-base-pair reads, so those segments were excluded. The authors suggested that the approach could potentially be generalized to other disease states and immunological phenotypes. A further reported finding was that TCR beta sequences accurately predicted the HLA-A and HLA-B alleles for most subjects in the first cohort. Broadly in line with IMGT annotations, most TCR beta V segments showed up in productive rearrangements about 90% or about 30% of the time in an earlier analysis of 450 to 600 of the donors. Cytomegalovirus status was reported to be diagnosed by the classifier with high specificity and sensitivity in both the original and validation cohorts. The sequencing pipeline was judged likely to have produced a cluster of highly shared sequence variants as a technical artifact. In a later analysis, HLA-associated TCR beta chains were found to be more clonally expanded and to have lower generation probabilities than equally common non-associated chains. The cohort was sequenced for TCR beta chains only, and without alpha or paired-chain data the features that could be detected were limited.

Points on this clone: This clone's antigen is unknown. Base qualities are not provided; no much larger clone lies one nucleotide away.

V loses 5 bases, J loses 3 bases, and the germline ends lie 17 bases apart. From cysteine to phenylalanine, the CDR3 is 16 amino acids long. Only CDR3 DNA remains: 48 bases, in frame from the first base. Sequences SGHAT (CDR1) and FQNNGV (CDR2) are obtained from the germline V gene. Library creation used the immunoSEQ multiplex PCR assay. For the multiplex PCR, a mixture combining 60 forward primers for TCR Vbeta segments and 13 reverse primers for TCR Jbeta segments was used. A multiplex PCR assay on genomic DNA amplified the CDR3 region of rearranged TCR beta genes. Amplified TCR beta libraries were sequenced as 87-base-pair reads on the Illumina HiSeq System. On the study's bioinformatics: Across the roughly 700 repertoires, a later analysis counted tens of millions of unique TCR beta chains, around 11 million of which were shared by at least two donors. Raw reads were error-corrected and collapsed into unique sequences by a nearest-neighbor algorithm in which closely related sequences were merged to remove PCR and sequencing errors. CDR3 sequences were aligned to IMGT reference sequences to assign V, D and J gene segments. For a sequence to be retained, a match of at least six nucleotides was required to both a V gene segment and a J gene segment. Rearrangements were called productive when the CDR3 lacked stop codons and stayed in frame with V and J; all others were non-productive. CDR3 was defined by IMGT convention, running from the second conserved V-encoded cysteine to the conserved J-encoded phenylalanine. In an earlier analysis of roughly 580 of the donors, sequences lacking an unambiguous match to a single V gene segment were excluded. An earlier analysis of fewer than 750 of the donors called V segments functional above 56.7% productive rearrangements and segregating when the between-donor standard deviation exceeded 5%. A statistical classification framework was built for diagnosing cytomegalovirus status from the catalog of TCR beta chain sequences. V and J gene assignment, in a later analysis, came from comparing TCR nucleotide sequences with IMGT/GENE-DB human TR gene sequences. In a later analysis, CDR3 sequences and most-parsimonious VDJ recombination scenarios were assigned using the TCRdist pipeline. In a later analysis, each TCR beta chain was defined by its CDR3 amino acid sequence together with its V-gene family, and reads without a unique V-gene family were excluded. A later analysis removed several hundred highly shared, low-generation-probability nucleotide sequences to deal with suspected cross-contamination and a sequencing artifact. A later analysis calculated a clonal expansion index for each public chain from normalized within-repertoire ranks of inferred template counts. A later analysis computed generation probabilities with a VDJ recombination model fitted to out-of-frame rearrangements, and checked the results against IGoR. A later analysis scored TCR-TCR, TCR-HLA and TCR-CMV co-occurrence with hypergeometric tests, applying a repertoire-size bias correction to TCR pairs. To estimate false discovery rates, a later analysis permuted the HLA or CMV assignments 20 times. In a later analysis, co-occurring TCRs were grouped using DBSCAN, with TCRdist sequence similarity added in when clustering inside HLA-allele-positive subsets. Co-occurrence clustering excluded repertoires with fewer than 30,000 or more than 120,000 public chains, plus five with anomalous nucleotide sharing. TCRdb limited this immuneACCESS table to in-frame rearrangements with V and J called. A share of clones is missing; checked studies link under half to unresolved V genes, and the rest is unexplained. The DNA gave D and trimming, while V, J and clone size come from that table. The sample includes 120,000 to 150,000 clones, with around 65% observed a single time. The ten largest make up about 3% of the sample.

The cohort comprised hundreds of healthy bone marrow donors. At the time of sampling, every cohort member was nominally healthy, though immune exposures that went unrecorded were likely present. The donor tested CMV seropositive and was one of the 289 seropositive cohort members. A peripheral blood sample was provided by each donor, and peripheral blood mononuclear cells were used for TCR beta sequencing. Genomic DNA extraction from the blood cell samples was performed with the Qiagen DNeasy Blood Extraction Kit. Material: PBMCs. The clonotype originates from a young woman in good health and CMV-seropositive. The receptor chain draws on TRBV11-2 and TRBJ1-5; the D gene is perhaps TRBD1, from 6 matching bases. CDR3 loop: CASSHFTGRANQPQHF. The DNA reads TGTGCCAGCAGCCACTTCACAGGGCGTGCCAATCAGCCCCAGCATTTT.